This TCR beta chain derives from a study of T cells expressing NK-cell markers. Study overall: It was sorted CD3+CD56-NKG2C+, CD3+CD56+NKG2C- and CD3+CD56+NKG2C+ T cells that provided the TCR beta repertoires.

Libraries used 5'RACE template switching adding universal primer site and UMIs. TCRdb reprocessed the 5' RACE reads, with one entry per CDR3 protein and no DNA. The sample table sets out about 390,000 distinct CDR3 sequences. As concerns this clonotype: The target antigen is unknown.

Germline loops: CDR1 MGHRA, CDR2 YSYEKL. The CDR3 runs to 16 residues. Whole-study results and caveats: Topping the CD3+CD56-NKG2C+ fraction as well were these clonotypes, in a few donors. For a handful of donors, the dominant NKG2C+ clonotypes made up roughly 1.0-7.5% of their CD8+ T cells.

The clonotype was recovered from a woman between 45 and 60 years old in good health. The sample was blood T cells: a sorted CD56 or NKG2C T cell subset, CD4+ or CD8+ T cells, or bulk PBMC T cells (not recorded which). The chain is built from TRBV4-1 and TRBJ2-1; TCRdb's D gene call, TRBD1, goes unchecked for lack of DNA. The CDR3 is CASSQDLPGGYNEQFF.